A single sample is the source of the 28 T cell receptor beta chains below, sequenced in a study of T cells in Graves' hyperthyroidism and ophthalmopathy. Amplification yielded TCR beta CDR3 regions, with RNA transcripts as the source. The HTBI primer set was used in a first-round RT-PCR of the TCR CDR3. TCRdb ran MiXCR on the multiplex PCR reads and lists one entry per CDR3 protein. The sample carries about 590,000 distinct CDR3 sequences, around 16% recorded once. The sequenced sample was blood. The receptors come from a woman aged 25 to 45 with Graves' hyperthyroidism.

This clonotype was seen many times. The chain employs TRBV27 and TRBJ1-1; maybe TRBD1 (5 bases). The V and J ends lost 8 bases and 7 bases respectively, with 14 bases between them. The germline gives CDR1 MNHEY, CDR2 SMNVEV (reference sequence). The CDR3 spans 12 residues. For the CDR3, the DNA is TGTGCCAGCTCCCTCCTGAGGGGTGAAGCTTTCTTT. As protein: CASSLLRGEAFF.

This clonotype appeared many times. The chain links TRBV7-2 to TRBJ2-3, with D perhaps TRBD2 (6 bases). Germline V gives CDR1 SGHTA, CDR2 FQGNSA. Trimming shortened V by 4 bases and J by 6 bases, and 14 bases separated the two germline ends. The CDR3 runs to 14 residues. The CDR3 DNA follows: TGTGCCAGCAGCTCTAAACTAGCTCCGGATACGCAGTATTTT. Translation: CASSSKLAPDTQYF.

The rearrangement joins TRBV2 to TRBJ1-3; TRBD1 might be the D (6 bases). V lost 6 bases to trimming and J lost 3 bases, with 9 bases between them. Germline V gene sequence: CDR1 SNHLY, CDR2 FYNNEI. CDR3 size: 13 residues. CDR3 nucleotides: TGTGCCAGCAGCCGACAGGATGGAAACACCATATATTTT. The encoded protein is CASSRQDGNTIYF.

This clonotype was counted many times. The J gene is TRBJ2-1, the V gene TRBV3-1; D not resolved. Germline values: CDR1 LGHDT, CDR2 YNNKEL (reference sequence). The CDR3 has 13 amino acids. Trimming removed 1 base at V and 2 bases at J, with 3 bases between. CDR3 in amino acids: CASSQGPYNEQFF. The CDR3 nucleotides are TGTGCCAGCAGCCAAGGCCCCTACAATGAGCAGTTCTTC.

J is TRBJ2-1 and V is TRBV7-9; the D is unclear. This CDR3 has 11 amino acids. Trimming stripped 3 bases from V and 10 bases from J, with 7 bases between. Germline CDR1 SEHNR, CDR2 FQNEAQ (reference sequence). In DNA, the CDR3 is TGTGCCAGCAGCTTTGCGACCGAGCAGTTCTTC. Translation: CASSFATEQFF.

This clonotype was seen a few times. The V call is TRBV12-3 or TRBV12-4, the J call TRBJ2-1; maybe TRBD2 (5 bases). CDR3 length equals 18 residues. Trimming shortened V by 3 bases and J by 0 bases, and 18 bases separated the two germline ends. The CDR3 nucleotides read TGTGCCAGCAGTTTTGATGAGGGAAGGATTATCTCCTACAATGAGCAGTTCTTC. This sequence encodes CASSFDEGRIISYNEQFF.

This clonotype occurred a few times. J is TRBJ2-1 and V is TRBV12-3 or TRBV12-4; D is possibly TRBD1 (7 bases). V was clipped by 3 bases and J by 15 bases, with 15 bases between them. The CDR3 extends over 12 amino acids. As DNA, the CDR3 is TGTGCCAGCAGTTTCCTCCAGGGGGGCCTGTTCTTC. It is translated as CASSFLQGGLFF.

The CDR3 protein is CASSLAWTANSPLHF. In DNA form, the CDR3 reads TGTGCCAGCAGCTTAGCGTGGACAGCCAATTCACCCCTCCACTTT. The chain combines TRBV7-2 with TRBJ1-6, with TRBD1 as a possible D gene (6 bases). Trimming cost V 0 bases and J 7 bases, with 10 bases left between them. Germline values: CDR1 SGHTA, CDR2 FQGNSA. This CDR3 region has 15 residues.

This clonotype appeared many times. The chain recombines TRBV7-9 with TRBJ2-1, with D possibly being TRBD1 (6 bases). Germline lookup yields CDR1 SEHNR and CDR2 FQNEAQ (reference sequence). CDR3 length: 13 residues. The ends were cut back, 5 bases at V and 9 bases at J, with 14 bases in the middle. CDR3 sequence (DNA): TGTGCCAGCAGCGGAACAGGGTCGACTGAGCAGTTCTTC. It is translated as CASSGTGSTEQFF.

This rearrangement joins TRBV12-3 or TRBV12-4 to TRBJ1-1; a possible D gene is TRBD1 (6 bases). V lost 7 bases to trimming and J lost 4 bases, with 19 bases between them. This CDR3 has 15 amino acids. DNA of the CDR3: TGTGCCAGCAATACTGTGGGGGGCGAGGGCACTGAAGCTTTCTTT. It specifies CASNTVGGEGTEAFF.

This clonotype has at least ten counts. This rearrangement joins TRBV5-1 to TRBJ2-7; 8 bases match TRBD2. Germline V gives CDR1 SGHRS, CDR2 YFSETQ. The CDR3 contains 17 residues. V trimming: 0 bases; J trimming: 7 bases; junction bases outside the gene matches: 15. Here the CDR3 DNA reads TGCGCCAGCAGCTTGGAAGGGGGAGGAGCGGGAGCTGGGGAGCAGTACTTC. Its translation is CASSLEGGGAGAGEQYF.

The chain employs TRBV9 and TRBJ2-1; D not certain. The CDR3 has 14 amino acids. CDR1 is SGDLS and CDR2 is YYNGEE in the germline V gene. V gave up 0 bases and J gave up 8 bases, with 12 bases separating them. CDR3 protein: CASSVASAYDEQFF. As DNA, the CDR3 is TGTGCCAGCAGCGTAGCCTCCGCATACGATGAGCAGTTCTTC.

This clonotype turned up a few times. CDR3 nucleotides: TGTGCCAGTAGTATGCTTTCTAGCGGGGAGCAGTTCTTC. It codes for CASSMLSSGEQFF. The chain joins TRBV19 to TRBJ2-1, with TRBD2 identical over 8 bases. The CDR3 extends over 13 amino acids. V trimming: 3 bases; J trimming: 10 bases; junction bases outside the gene matches: 5. Looked up from germline, CDR1 is LNHDA and CDR2 is SQIVND (reference sequence).

As for this clonotype: This clone may be a read error of a much larger clone one base away. The V and J genes are TRBV2 and TRBJ2-2, with D possibly matching TRBD2 (6 bases). Germline lookup yields CDR1 SNHLY and CDR2 FYNNEI. The CDR3 length is 15 residues. Here the CDR3 DNA reads TGTGCCGGCAGCCCCGCGGGGCCAAGTCCCGGGGAGCTGTTTTTT. Residues: CAGSPAGPSPGELFF.

This clonotype was counted at least ten times. The rearrangement uses TRBV28 and TRBJ2-1, with D perhaps given as TRBD1 or TRBD2 (5 bases each). The germline gives CDR1 MDHEN, CDR2 SYDVKM. The CDR3 consists of 15 residues. With 1 base removed from V and 2 bases from J, the gap between germline ends came to 9 bases. CDR3 DNA sequence: TGTGCCAGCAGTTTATTTGGGGGAACCTACAATGAGCAGTTCTTC. Protein sequence: CASSLFGGTYNEQFF.

This clonotype was seen at least ten times. The chain has TRBV30 and TRBJ2-1, with D possibly called TRBD1 or TRBD2 (6 bases each). The CDR3 is 13 residues long. V was trimmed by 2 bases and J by 5 bases, leaving 10 bases between them. Germline V gene lookup returns CDR1 GTSNPN and CDR2 SVGIG (reference sequence). The CDR3 DNA reads as TGTGCCTGGAGTAGTAGGGGGGACAATGAGCAGTTCTTC. This encodes CAWSSRGDNEQFF.

This clonotype was found many times. The gene calls are TRBV27 and TRBJ2-1, with 11 bases lining up with TRBD2. Trimming at V came to 8 bases and at J to 0 bases, leaving 12 bases not matched to a gene. The germline CDR1 and CDR2 sequences are MNHEY and SMNVEV (reference sequence). This CDR3 has 18 residues. The CDR3 region has the DNA TGTGCCAGCTCACGTACTAGCGGGAGCCTGAGCTCCTACAATGAGCAGTTCTTC. Translated, it gives CASSRTSGSLSSYNEQFF.

The chain carries TRBV6-2 or TRBV6-3 and TRBJ1-1, with 7 bases aligning to TRBD1. V lost 7 bases, J lost 4 bases, and 6 bases stayed unmatched. CDR1 is MNHEY and CDR2 is SVGEGT in the germline V gene. CDR3 length: 13 amino acids. The CDR3 DNA follows: TGTGCCAGCACCGCTGCAGGGGGCACTGAAGCTTTCTTT. Protein: CASTAAGGTEAFF.

V usage is TRBV11-3 and J usage is TRBJ2-2; D is possibly TRBD1 or TRBD2 (6 bases each). CDR1 is SGHNT and CDR2 is YENEEA in the germline V gene. Trimming shortened V by 6 bases and J by 7 bases, and 15 bases separated the two germline ends. The CDR3 contains 14 residues. In DNA form, the CDR3 reads TGTGCCAGCAGGGGGGCTAGCGACGGCGGGGAGCTGTTTTTT. As protein: CASRGASDGGELFF. The variable domain in full, completed from reference TRBV11-3 and TRBJ2-2, reads EAGVVQSPRYKIIEKKQPVAFWCNPISGHNTLYWYLQNLGQGPELLIRYENEEAVDDSQLPKDRFSAERLKGVDSTLKIQPAELGDSAVYLCASRGASDGGELFFGEGSRLTVL.

This clonotype was counted ten times or more. The chain is built from TRBV18 and TRBJ2-3; D could derive from TRBD1 or TRBD2 (5 bases each). This CDR3 comprises 13 residues. Germline V gene sequence: CDR1 KGHSH, CDR2 LQKENI. The germline V and J ends were trimmed by 0 bases and 4 bases, with 5 bases remaining between them. The CDR3 loop is CASSPPGADTQYF. CDR3 coding DNA: TGTGCCAGCTCACCACCGGGGGCAGATACGCAGTATTTT.

V and J are TRBV6-2 or TRBV6-3 and TRBJ2-3, with 7 nucleotides matching TRBD2. This CDR3 has 13 residues. V lost 8 bases and J lost 2; bases outside the gene matches: 4. The germline V gene encodes CDR1 MNHEY and CDR2 SVGEGT. This CDR3 reads CASRDYDTDTQYF. The CDR3 DNA reads as TGTGCCAGCCGGGACTACGACACAGATACGCAGTATTTT.

The genes are TRBV19 and TRBJ1-5; the match to TRBD1 covers 7 bases. This CDR3 contains 15 residues. Germline lookup yields CDR1 LNHDA and CDR2 SQIVND (reference sequence). V dropped 2 bases and J dropped 10; count of bases not matched to a gene: 11. CDR3 DNA: TGTGCCAGTAGTATAACGGAAGGGGGCTTCCGACCCCAGCATTTT. Protein product: CASSITEGGFRPQHF. Based on the CDR3 plus reference TRBV19 and TRBJ1-5, the full variable domain is DGGITQSPKYLFRKEGQNVTLSCEQNLNHDAMYWYRQDPGQGLRLIYYSQIVNDFQKGDIAEGYSVSREKKESFPLTVTSAQKNPTAFYLCASSITEGGFRPQHFGDGTRLSIL.

This clonotype was seen ten or more times. This rearrangement joins TRBV20-1 to TRBJ2-3, with 10 positions matching TRBD2. CDR1 is DFQATT and CDR2 is SNEGSKA in the germline V gene (reference sequence). V lost 7 bases and J lost 4; bases outside the gene matches: 5. This CDR3 region has 13 residues. CDR3 residues: CSVQREGPDTQYF. In nucleotides, the CDR3 is TGCAGTGTTCAGCGGGAGGGCCCAGATACGCAGTATTTT.

This clonotype has a count of ten or more. This chain connects TRBV18 to TRBJ1-5; D is ambiguous. Germline lookup yields CDR1 KGHSH and CDR2 LQKENI. The CDR3 runs 13 residues. Trimming removed 3 bases from V and 8 bases from J, with 11 bases in between. The CDR3 DNA reads TGTGCCAGCTCACCGCAAAGGGTTGAGCCCCAGCATTTT. Translating it yields CASSPQRVEPQHF.

About this clonotype: With a much larger clone just one base away, this may be a read error. The CDR3 end shows no conserved phenylalanine or tryptophan, and so a read error is likely. The CDR3 loop is CASSDSRSYEQYL. The CDR3 region has the DNA TGTGCCAGCAGTGACTCGAGGTCCTACGAGCAGTACCTC. This sequence joins TRBV2 and TRBJ2-7; D gene ambiguous. This CDR3 has 13 amino acids. Germline CDR1 SNHLY, CDR2 FYNNEI. Trimming shortened V by 3 bases and J by 1 base, and 7 bases separated the two germline ends.

The CDR3: CSGSGTLNTGELFF. The CDR3 DNA sequence: TGCAGTGGGTCCGGGACACTGAACACCGGGGAGCTGTTTTTT. V gene TRBV20-1 combines with J gene TRBJ2-2; TRBD1 might be the D (6 bases). Trimming took off 7 bases at V and 1 base at J, with 13 bases between the two ends. The CDR3 runs to 14 residues. Germline values: CDR1 DFQATT, CDR2 SNEGSKA (reference sequence).

This clonotype was seen repeatedly, ten times or more. J is TRBJ2-7 and V is TRBV10-3, with 9 bases that match TRBD2. The CDR3 totals 20 residues. Germline CDR1 is ENHRY and CDR2 is SYGVKD. The V gene end was trimmed by 6 bases and the J gene end by 4 bases; junction bases not matched to a gene: 25. CDR3 nucleotide sequence: TGTGCCATCAGCGGGGTTCGGGCCGGGACTAGCCCTTTGTCGGGATACGAGCAGTACTTC. Its protein is CAISGVRAGTSPLSGYEQYF.

In its sample, this clonotype was seen many times. The V and J genes are TRBV2 and TRBJ2-2; tentatively, D is TRBD2 (6 bases). Germline assignment: CDR1 SNHLY and CDR2 FYNNEI. This CDR3 spans 14 amino acids. V lost 11 bases, J lost 4 bases, and 17 bases lay in between. The CDR3 is CASRGLRGTGELFF. CDR3 DNA: TGTGCCTCTAGGGGACTCCGAGGCACCGGGGAGCTGTTTTTT.